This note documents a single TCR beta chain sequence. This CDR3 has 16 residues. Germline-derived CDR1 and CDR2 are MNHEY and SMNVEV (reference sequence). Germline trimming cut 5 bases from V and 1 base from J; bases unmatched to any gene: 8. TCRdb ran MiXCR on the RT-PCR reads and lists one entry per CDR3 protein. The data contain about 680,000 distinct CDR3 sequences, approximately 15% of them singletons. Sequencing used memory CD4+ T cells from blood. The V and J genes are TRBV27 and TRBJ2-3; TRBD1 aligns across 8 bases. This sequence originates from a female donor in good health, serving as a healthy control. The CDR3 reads CASSRYMDRGTDTQYF. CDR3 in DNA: TGTGCCAGCAGTCGTTATATGGACAGGGGCACAGATACGCAGTATTTT.